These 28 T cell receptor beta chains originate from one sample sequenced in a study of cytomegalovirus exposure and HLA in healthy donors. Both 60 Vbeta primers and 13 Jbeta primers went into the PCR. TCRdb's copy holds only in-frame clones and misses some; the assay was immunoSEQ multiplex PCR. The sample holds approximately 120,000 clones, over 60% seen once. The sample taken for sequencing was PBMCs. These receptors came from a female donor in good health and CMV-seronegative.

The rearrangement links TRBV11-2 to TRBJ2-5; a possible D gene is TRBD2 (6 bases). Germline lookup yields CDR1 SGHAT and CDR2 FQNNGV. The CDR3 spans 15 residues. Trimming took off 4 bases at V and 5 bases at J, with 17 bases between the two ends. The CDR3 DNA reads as TGTGCCAGCAGCTACGACCGGGGGTGGGGGGAGACCCAGTACTTC. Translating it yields CASSYDRGWGETQYF.

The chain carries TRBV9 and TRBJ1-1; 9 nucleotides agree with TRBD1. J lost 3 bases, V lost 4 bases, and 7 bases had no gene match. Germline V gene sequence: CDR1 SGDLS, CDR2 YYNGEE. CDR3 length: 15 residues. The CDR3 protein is CASSTDRGDDTEAFF. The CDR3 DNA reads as TGTGCCAGCAGCACGGACAGGGGAGACGACACTGAAGCTTTCTTT.

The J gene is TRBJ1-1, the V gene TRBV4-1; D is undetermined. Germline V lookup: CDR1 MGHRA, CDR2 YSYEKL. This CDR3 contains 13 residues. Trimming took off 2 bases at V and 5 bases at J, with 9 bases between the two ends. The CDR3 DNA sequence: TGCGCCAGCAGCCAATCGAGGGCAACTGAAGCTTTCTTT. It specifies CASSQSRATEAFF.

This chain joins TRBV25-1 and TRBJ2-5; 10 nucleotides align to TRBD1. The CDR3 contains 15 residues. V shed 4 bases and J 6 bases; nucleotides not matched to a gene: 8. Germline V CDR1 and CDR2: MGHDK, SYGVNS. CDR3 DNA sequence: TGTGCCAGCAGTGTCTCCGGGACAGGGGAGAAGACCCAGTACTTC. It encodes CASSVSGTGEKTQYF.

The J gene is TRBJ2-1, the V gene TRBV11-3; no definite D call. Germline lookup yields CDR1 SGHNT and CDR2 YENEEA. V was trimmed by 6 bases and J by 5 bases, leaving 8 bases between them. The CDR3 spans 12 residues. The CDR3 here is CASSRVNNEQFF. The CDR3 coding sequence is TGTGCCAGCAGTCGGGTAAACAATGAGCAGTTCTTC.

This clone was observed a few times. CDR3 in amino acids: CASRTGVTNEKLFF. CDR3 bases: TGCGCCAGCAGAACAGGGGTAACTAATGAAAAACTGTTTTTT. V gene TRBV5-1 combines with J gene TRBJ1-4; TRBD1 agrees at 7 bases. The V segment lost 5 bases and the J segment 1 base; nucleotides outside the gene matches: 2. This CDR3 spans 14 amino acids. Germline CDR1 is SGHRS and CDR2 is YFSETQ.

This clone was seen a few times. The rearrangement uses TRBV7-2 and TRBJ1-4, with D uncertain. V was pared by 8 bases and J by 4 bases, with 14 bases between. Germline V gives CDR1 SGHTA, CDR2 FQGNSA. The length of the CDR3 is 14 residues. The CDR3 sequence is CASGRLGSNEKLFF. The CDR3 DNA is TGTGCCAGCGGTCGACTAGGGAGTAATGAAAAACTGTTTTTT.

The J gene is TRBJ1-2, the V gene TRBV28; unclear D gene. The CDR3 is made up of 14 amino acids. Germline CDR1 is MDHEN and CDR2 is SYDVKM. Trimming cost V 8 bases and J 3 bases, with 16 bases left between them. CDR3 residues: CASYPRGWDYGYTF. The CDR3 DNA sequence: TGTGCCAGCTACCCGCGAGGGTGGGACTATGGCTACACCTTC.

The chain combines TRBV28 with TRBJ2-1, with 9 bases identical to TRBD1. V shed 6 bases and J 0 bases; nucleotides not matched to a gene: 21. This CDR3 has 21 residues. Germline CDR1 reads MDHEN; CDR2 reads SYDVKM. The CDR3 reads CASRLLGQGVGMGFSYNEQFF. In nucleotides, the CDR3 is TGTGCCAGCAGGCTTCTGGGACAGGGCGTTGGTATGGGATTCTCCTACAATGAGCAGTTCTTC.

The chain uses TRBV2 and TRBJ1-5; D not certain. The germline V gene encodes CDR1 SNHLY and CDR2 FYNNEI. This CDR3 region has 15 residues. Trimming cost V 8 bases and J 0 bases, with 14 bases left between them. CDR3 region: CASRVSGASNQPQHF. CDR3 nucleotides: TGTGCCAGCCGTGTCAGCGGAGCTAGCAATCAGCCCCAGCATTTT.

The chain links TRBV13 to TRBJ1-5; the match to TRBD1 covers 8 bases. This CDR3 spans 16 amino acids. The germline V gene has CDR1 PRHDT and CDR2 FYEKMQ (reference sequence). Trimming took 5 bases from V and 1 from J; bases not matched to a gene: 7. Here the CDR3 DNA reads TGTGCCAGCAGCCTGGTGGACAGGGAGAGCAATCAGCCCCAGCATTTT. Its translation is CASSLVDRESNQPQHF.

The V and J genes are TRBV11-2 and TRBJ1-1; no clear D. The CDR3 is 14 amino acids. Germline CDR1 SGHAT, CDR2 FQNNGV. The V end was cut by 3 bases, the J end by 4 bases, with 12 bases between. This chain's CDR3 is CASSLAVLGTEAFF. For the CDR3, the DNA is TGTGCCAGCAGCTTGGCGGTTTTAGGCACTGAAGCTTTCTTT.

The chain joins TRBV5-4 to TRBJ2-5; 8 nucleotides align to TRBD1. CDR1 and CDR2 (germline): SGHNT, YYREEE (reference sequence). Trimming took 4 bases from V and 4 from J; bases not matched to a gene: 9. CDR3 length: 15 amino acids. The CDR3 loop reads CASSTTGEGGETQYF. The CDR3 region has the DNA TGTGCCAGCAGCACGACAGGGGAAGGAGGAGAGACCCAGTACTTC.

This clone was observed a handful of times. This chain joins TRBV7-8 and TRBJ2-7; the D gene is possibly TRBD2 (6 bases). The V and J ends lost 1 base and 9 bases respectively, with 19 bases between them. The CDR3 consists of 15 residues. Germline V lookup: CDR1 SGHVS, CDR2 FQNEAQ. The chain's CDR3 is CASSLEFRGGTGQYF. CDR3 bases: TGTGCCAGCAGCTTAGAGTTTAGGGGAGGAACGGGGCAGTACTTC.

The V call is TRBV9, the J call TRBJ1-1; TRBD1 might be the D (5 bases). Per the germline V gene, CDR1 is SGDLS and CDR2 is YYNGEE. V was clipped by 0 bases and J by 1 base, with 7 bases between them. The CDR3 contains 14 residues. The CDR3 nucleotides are TGTGCCAGCAGCGTAGCAGACAGGAACACTGAAGCTTTCTTT. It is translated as CASSVADRNTEAFF.

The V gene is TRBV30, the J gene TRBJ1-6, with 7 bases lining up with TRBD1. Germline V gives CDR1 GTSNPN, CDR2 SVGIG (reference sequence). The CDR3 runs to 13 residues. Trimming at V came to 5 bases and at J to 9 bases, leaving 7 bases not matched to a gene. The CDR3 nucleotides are TGTGCCTGGCAACAGGGGTCGAGTTCACCCCTCCACTTT. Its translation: CAWQQGSSSPLHF.

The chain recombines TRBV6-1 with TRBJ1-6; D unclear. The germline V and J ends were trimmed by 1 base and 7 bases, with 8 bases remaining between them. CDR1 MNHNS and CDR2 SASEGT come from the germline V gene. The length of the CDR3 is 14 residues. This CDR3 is CASSEGAGNSPLHF. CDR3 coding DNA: TGTGCCAGCAGTGAAGGGGCCGGAAATTCACCCCTCCACTTT.

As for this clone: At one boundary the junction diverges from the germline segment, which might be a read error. The CDR3 nucleotides are TGTTCCAGCAGCCCAGGACTAGCGAGTCAGACAGATACGCAGTATTTT. Translating it yields CSSSPGLASQTDTQYF. The rearrangement joins TRBV7-9 to TRBJ2-3; 9 bases agree with TRBD2. This CDR3 is 16 amino acids long. Germline-derived CDR1 and CDR2 are SEHNR and FQNEAQ (reference sequence).

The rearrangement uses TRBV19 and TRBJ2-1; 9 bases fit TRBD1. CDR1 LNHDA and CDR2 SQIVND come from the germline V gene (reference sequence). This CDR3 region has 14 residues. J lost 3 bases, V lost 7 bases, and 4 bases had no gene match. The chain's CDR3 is CASKDRGDYNEQFF. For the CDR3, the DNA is TGTGCCAGTAAAGACAGGGGGGACTACAATGAGCAGTTCTTC.

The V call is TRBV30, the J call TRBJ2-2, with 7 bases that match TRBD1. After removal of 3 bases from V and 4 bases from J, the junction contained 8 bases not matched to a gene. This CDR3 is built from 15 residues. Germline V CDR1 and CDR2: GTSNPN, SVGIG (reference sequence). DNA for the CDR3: TGTGCCTGGAGCCCACCAGGACAGGTCACCGGGGAGCTGTTTTTT. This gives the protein CAWSPPGQVTGELFF.

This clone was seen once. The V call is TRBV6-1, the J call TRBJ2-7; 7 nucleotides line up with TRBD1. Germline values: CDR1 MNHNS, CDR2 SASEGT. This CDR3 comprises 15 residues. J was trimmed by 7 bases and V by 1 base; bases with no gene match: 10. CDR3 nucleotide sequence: TGTGCCAGCAGTGAAGGGGGGACAGTGCCTAGGGAGCAGTACTTC. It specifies CASSEGGTVPREQYF.

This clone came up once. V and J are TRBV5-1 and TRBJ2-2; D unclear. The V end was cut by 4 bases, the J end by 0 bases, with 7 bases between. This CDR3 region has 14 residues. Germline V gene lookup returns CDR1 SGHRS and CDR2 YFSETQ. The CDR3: CASSVLANTGELFF. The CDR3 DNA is TGCGCCAGCAGCGTCCTAGCGAACACCGGGGAGCTGTTTTTT.

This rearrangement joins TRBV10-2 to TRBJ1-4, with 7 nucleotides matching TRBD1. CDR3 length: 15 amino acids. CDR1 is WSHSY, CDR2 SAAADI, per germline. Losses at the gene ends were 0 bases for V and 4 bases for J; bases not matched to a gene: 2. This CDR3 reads CASSESNRGNEKLFF. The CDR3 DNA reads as TGCGCCAGCAGTGAGTCGAACAGGGGTAATGAAAAACTGTTTTTT.

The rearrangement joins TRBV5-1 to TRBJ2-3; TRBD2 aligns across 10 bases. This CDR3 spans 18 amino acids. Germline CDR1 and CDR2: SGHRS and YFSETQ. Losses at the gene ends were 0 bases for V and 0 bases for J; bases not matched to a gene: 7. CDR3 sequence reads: CASSLGLAGSRSTDTQYF. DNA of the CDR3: TGCGCCAGCAGCTTGGGACTAGCGGGCTCAAGAAGCACAGATACGCAGTATTTT.

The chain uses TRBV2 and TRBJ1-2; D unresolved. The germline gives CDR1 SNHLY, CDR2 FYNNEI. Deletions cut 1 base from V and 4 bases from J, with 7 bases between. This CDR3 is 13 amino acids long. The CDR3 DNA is TGTGCCAGCAGTGAAGTGTTAATCTATGGCTACACCTTC. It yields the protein CASSEVLIYGYTF.

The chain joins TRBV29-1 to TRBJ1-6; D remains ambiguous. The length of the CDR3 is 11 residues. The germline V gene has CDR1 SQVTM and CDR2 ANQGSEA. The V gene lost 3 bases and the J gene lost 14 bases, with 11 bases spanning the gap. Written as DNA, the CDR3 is TGCAGCGTTGATAACGGGGAGACCCTCCACTTT. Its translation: CSVDNGETLHF. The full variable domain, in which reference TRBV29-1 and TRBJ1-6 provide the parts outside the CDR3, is SAVISQKPSRDICQRGTSLTIQCQVDSQVTMMFWYRQQPGQSLTLIATANQGSEATYESGFVIDKFPISRPNLTFSTLTVSNMSPEDSSIYLCSVDNGETLHFGNGTRLTVT.

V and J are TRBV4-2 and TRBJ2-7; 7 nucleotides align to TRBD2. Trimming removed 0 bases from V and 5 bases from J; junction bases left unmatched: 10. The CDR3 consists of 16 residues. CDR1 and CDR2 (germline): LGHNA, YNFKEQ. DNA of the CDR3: TGTGCCAGCAGCCAAGAGATGGCGGGAGAACGAAACGAGCAGTACTTC. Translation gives CASSQEMAGERNEQYF.

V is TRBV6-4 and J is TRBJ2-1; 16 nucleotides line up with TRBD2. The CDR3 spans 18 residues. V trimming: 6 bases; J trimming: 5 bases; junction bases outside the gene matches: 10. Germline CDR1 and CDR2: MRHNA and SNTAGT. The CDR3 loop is CASRPGLAGGPRDNEQFF. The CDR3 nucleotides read TGTGCCAGCAGACCGGGACTAGCGGGAGGGCCTCGTGACAATGAGCAGTTCTTC.